These T cell receptor beta chains were read from a single sample in a study of shared clonotypes between healthy human individuals. This table comes from immunoSEQ multiplex PCR, and its TCRdb copy is limited to in-frame clones, with some not included. The sample lists approximately 600,000 clones, about 95% occurring once. The source material was naive CD8+ T cells sorted from blood. The receptors were sampled from a woman aged 25 to 39 in good health. Both conserved end residues are part of each CDR3. The D gene is left open where the match is weak. Rows may omit the clone size; those that give it use once, few, many or a size class.

V gene	J gene	D gene	clone size	CDR3 DNA	CDR3 protein
TRBV11-2	TRBJ2-7	-	-	TGTGCCAGCAGCTTAGTGGGACACGGCTACGAGCAGTACTTC	CASSLVGHGYEQYF
TRBV5-6	TRBJ2-7	TRBD1	-	TGTGCCAGCAGCTTGGCCGGGACAGCCTACGAGCAGTACTTC	CASSLAGTAYEQYF
TRBV27	TRBJ2-3	-	-	TGTGCCAGCAGATCCGGCCCTCCTTCCACAGATACGCAGTATTTT	CASRSGPPSTDTQYF
TRBV11-2	TRBJ1-1	-	-	TGTGCCAGCAGCTTAGACCCGGTCTTGGGCCTGAACACTGAAGCTTTCTTT	CASSLDPVLGLNTEAFF
TRBV27	TRBJ2-7	TRBD2	-	TGTGCCAGCAGTTCAATTGGGACTAGCGGGGTCTGGGAGCAGTACTTC	CASSSIGTSGVWEQYF
TRBV19	TRBJ2-3	-	-	TGTGCCAGTAGTCCCAGGGAAGTCTACACAGATACGCAGTATTTT	CASSPREVYTDTQYF
TRBV28	TRBJ2-2	-	-	TGTGCGGAATCTCAGGGGTTCACAAGCACCGGGGAGCTGTTTTTT	CAESQGFTSTGELFF
TRBV15	TRBJ2-5	-	-	TGTGCCACCAGCGGCCTAAGGGGGGATGGAGAGACCCAGTACTTC	CATSGLRGDGETQYF
TRBV2	TRBJ1-2	-	-	TGTGCCAGCAGTGAACGGCGGGGCTGGGACTATGGCTACACCTTC	CASSERRGWDYGYTF
TRBV11-3	TRBJ2-7	TRBD2	once	TGTGCCAGCAGCCCGGGACTAGCGGGAGAGGAAGGGTACGAGCAGTACTTC	CASSPGLAGEEGYEQYF
TRBV15	TRBJ2-6	TRBD2	once	TGTGCCACCAGCGGGGGGAGGGACGGCAATACTGGGGCCAACGTCCTGACTTTC	CATSGGRDGNTGANVLTF
TRBV7-8	TRBJ1-1	-	-	TGTGCCAGCAGCTTAGAGGCAGGGTACGGATCTGAAGCTTTCTTT	CASSLEAGYGSEAFF